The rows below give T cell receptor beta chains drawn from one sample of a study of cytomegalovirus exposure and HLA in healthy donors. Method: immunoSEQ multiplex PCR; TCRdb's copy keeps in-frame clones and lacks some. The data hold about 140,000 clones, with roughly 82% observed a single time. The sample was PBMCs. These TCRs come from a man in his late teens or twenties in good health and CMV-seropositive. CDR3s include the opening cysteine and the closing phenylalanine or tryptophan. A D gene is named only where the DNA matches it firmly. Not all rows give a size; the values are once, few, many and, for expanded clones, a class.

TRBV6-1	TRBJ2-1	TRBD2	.	TGTGCCAGCAGTGAAGCGGCCCTAGCGGGATCCTACAATGAGCAGTTCTTC	CASSEAALAGSYNEQFF
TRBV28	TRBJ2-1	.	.	TGTGCCAGCAGTTCCTTCGGGGGATTGGGGGACTGGAATGAGCAGTTCTTC	CASSSFGGLGDWNEQFF
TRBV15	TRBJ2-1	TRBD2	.	TGTGCCACCAGCAGAGATCGCGGTAGCGGGAGTATGTACAATGAGCAGTTCTTC	CATSRDRGSGSMYNEQFF
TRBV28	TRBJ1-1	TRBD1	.	TGTGCCAGCAGTTTATGGGACAGGGGAAAAGCTTTCTTT	CASSLWDRGKAFF
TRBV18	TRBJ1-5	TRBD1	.	TGTGCCAGCTCACCCCAGGGGGGAGAAAGCAATCAGCCCCAGCATTTT	CASSPQGGESNQPQHF
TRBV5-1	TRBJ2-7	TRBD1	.	TGCGCCACGGGGGAGCCGGGACAGGGTTCAGGCGAGCAGTACTTC	CATGEPGQGSGEQYF
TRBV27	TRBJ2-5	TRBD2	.	TGTGCCAGCAGTCCCCTAGCGGGAGTGGGAGAGACCCAGTACTTC	CASSPLAGVGETQYF
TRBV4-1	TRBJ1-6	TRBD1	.	TGCGCCAGCAGCCAAGATAAAAGGGGGACAGTCAACTTT	CASSQDKRGTVNF
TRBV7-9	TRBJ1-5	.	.	TGTGCCAGCACCTTGGACAGTGGCAATCAGCCCCAGCATTTT	CASTLDSGNQPQHF
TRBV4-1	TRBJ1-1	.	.	TGCGCCAGCAGCCTTGACAGGTACACTGAAGCTTTCTTT	CASSLDRYTEAFF
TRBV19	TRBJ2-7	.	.	TGTGCCAGTAGTATTCTGTCAGGGCCTTACGAGCAGTACTTC	CASSILSGPYEQYF
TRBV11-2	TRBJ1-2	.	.	TGTGCCAGCAGCTTAGATGGGGCAGTCGTTAACTATGGCTACACCTTC	CASSLDGAVVNYGYTF
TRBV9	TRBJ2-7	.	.	TGTGCCAGCAGCGTAGTCTCCCAAGCGGGCGAGCAGTACTTC	CASSVVSQAGEQYF
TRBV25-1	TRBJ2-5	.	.	TGTGCCAGCACCGGGGAGACCCAGTACTTC	CASTGETQYF
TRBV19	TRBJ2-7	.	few	TGTGCCAGTAGTAGGAGCGGAAGGTACGAGCAGTACTTC	CASSRSGRYEQYF
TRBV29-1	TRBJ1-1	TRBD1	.	TGCAGCGTTGAAGACCACAGGGGGGTGAGAAGGACTGAAGCTTTCTTT	CSVEDHRGVRRTEAFF
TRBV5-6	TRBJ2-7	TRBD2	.	TGTGCCAGCAGCTTGAGGACTAGCGGGAGTCCGGTAAAAGAGCAGTACTTC	CASSLRTSGSPVKEQYF
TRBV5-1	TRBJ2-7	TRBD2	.	TGCGCCAGCAGAATAGCGGGAGCTAACGAGCAGTACTTC	CASRIAGANEQYF
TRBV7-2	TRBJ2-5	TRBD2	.	TGTGCCAGCAGCTTAGGGGCTAGCGGCTATCGGTGGGAGACCCAGTACTTC	CASSLGASGYRWETQYF
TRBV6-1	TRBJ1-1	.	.	TGTGCCAGCGGTGCACAGGGCGGGAGTGCTTCGGAAGCTTTCTTT	CASGAQGGSASEAFF
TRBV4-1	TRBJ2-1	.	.	TGCGCCAGCAGCCAAGCCCACGAGGAGCAGTTCTTC	CASSQAHEEQFF
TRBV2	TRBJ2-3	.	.	TGTGCCAGCAGTGGGGGCCCTATCTACCCAGATACGCAGTATTTT	CASSGGPIYPDTQYF
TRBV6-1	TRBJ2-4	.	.	TGTGCCAGCAGTGATAGGGGGTTCGCCAAAAACATTCAGTACTTC	CASSDRGFAKNIQYF
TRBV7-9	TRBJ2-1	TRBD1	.	TGTGCCAGCAGCCGAGGGACAGGGGAGTACAATGAGCAGTTCTTC	CASSRGTGEYNEQFF
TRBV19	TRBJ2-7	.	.	TGTGCCAGTAGTTTCTCCTCCTCAGGCGAGCAGTACTTC	CASSFSSSGEQYF
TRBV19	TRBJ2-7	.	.	TGTGCCAGTAGTATCGACAGTTCCTACGAGCAGTACTTC	CASSIDSSYEQYF
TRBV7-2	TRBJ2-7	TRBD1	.	TGTGCCAGCAGCTTCTACAGGGGGATGGAATACGAGCAGTACTTC	CASSFYRGMEYEQYF
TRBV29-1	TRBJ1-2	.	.	TGCAGCGTGGACATAGGCTACACCTTC	CSVDIGYTF
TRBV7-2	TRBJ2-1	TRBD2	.	TGTGCCAGCAGCTTAGTCGGATTAGCGGGAAATGAGCAGTTCTTC	CASSLVGLAGNEQFF
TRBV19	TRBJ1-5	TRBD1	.	TGTGCCAGTAGTGGACAGGGTAGCAATCAGCCCCAGCATTTT	CASSGQGSNQPQHF
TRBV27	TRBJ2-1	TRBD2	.	TGTGCCAGCAGAATCGGAACTAGCGGGAGAGGTAATGAGCAGTTCTTC	CASRIGTSGRGNEQFF
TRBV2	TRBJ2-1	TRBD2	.	TGTGCCAGCAGTGTTACTAGCGGGGCATACAATGAGCAGTTCTTC	CASSVTSGAYNEQFF
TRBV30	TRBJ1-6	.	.	TGTGCCTGGAATCTTGGGGCAGATAATTCACCCCTCCACTTT	CAWNLGADNSPLHF
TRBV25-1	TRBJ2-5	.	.	TGTGCCAGCAGTCGCCCCGGAGGGAACCAAGAGACCCAGTACTTC	CASSRPGGNQETQYF
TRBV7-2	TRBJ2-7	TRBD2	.	TGTGCCAGCAGCTTAAGGAGGCCAGCGGGGTACGAGCAGTACTTC	CASSLRRPAGYEQYF
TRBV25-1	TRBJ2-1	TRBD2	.	TGTGCCAGCAGTGGGGCTAGCGGGAGGAAGGACAATGAGCAGTTCTTC	CASSGASGRKDNEQFF
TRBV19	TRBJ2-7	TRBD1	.	TGTGCCAGTAACCCGGGACAGGGTTACGAGCAGTACTTC	CASNPGQGYEQYF
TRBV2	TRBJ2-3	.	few	TGTGCCAGCAGTGCCGGGACACCTCCGGGGGATACGCAGTATTTT	CASSAGTPPGDTQYF
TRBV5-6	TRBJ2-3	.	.	TGTGCCAGCAGCCTGGGGGGGGGCGGGAGCGTTTACGATACGCAGTATTTT	CASSLGGGGSVYDTQYF
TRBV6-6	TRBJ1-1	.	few	TGTGCCAGCAGTTACCCAGACAGAGCCACTGAAGCTTTCTTT	CASSYPDRATEAFF
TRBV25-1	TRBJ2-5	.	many	TGTGCCAGTCAAACTATCGGGGGTAAAGAGACCCAGTACTTC	CASQTIGGKETQYF
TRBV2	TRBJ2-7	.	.	TGTGCCAGCAGAATCTGGGACTCTTCCACCTACGAGCAGTACTTC	CASRIWDSSTYEQYF